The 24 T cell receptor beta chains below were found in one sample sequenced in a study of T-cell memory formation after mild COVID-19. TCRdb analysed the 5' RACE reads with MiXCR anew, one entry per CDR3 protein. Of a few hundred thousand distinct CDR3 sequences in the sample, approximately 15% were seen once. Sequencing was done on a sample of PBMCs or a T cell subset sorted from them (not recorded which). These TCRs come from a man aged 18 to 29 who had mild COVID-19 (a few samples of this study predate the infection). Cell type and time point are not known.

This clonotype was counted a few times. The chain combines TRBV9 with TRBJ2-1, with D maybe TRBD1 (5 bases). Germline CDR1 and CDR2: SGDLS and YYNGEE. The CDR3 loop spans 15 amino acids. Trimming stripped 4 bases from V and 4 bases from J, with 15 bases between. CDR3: CASSSPATDYNEQFF. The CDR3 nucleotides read TGTGCCAGCAGCTCCCCGGCGACAGATTACAATGAGCAGTTCTTC.

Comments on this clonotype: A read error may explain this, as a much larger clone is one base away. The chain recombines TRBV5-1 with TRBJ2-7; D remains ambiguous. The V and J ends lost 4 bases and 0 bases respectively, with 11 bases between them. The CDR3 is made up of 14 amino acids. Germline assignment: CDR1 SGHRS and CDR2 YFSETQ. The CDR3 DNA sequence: TGCGCCAGCAGCCGTGACGGGCCCTCCTACGAGCAGTACTTC. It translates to CASSRDGPSYEQYF.

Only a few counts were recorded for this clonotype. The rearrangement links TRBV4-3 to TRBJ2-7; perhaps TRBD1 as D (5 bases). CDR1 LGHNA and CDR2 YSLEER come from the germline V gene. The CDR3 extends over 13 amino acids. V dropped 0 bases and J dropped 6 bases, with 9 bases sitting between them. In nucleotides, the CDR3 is TGCGCCAGCAGCCAAGACAGGGTTGGCGAGCAGTACTTC. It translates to CASSQDRVGEQYF.

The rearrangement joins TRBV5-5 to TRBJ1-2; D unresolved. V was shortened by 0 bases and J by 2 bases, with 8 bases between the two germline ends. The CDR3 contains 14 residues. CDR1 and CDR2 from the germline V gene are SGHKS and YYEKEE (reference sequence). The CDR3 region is CASSLGVQNYGYTF. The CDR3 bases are TGTGCCAGCAGCTTGGGGGTACAGAACTATGGCTACACCTTC.

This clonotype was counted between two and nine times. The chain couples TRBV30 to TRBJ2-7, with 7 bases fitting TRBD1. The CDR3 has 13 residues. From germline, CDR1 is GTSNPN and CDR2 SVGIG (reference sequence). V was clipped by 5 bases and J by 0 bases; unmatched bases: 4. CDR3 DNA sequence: TGTGCCTGGGGACAGGCCCTCTCCTACGAGCAGTACTTC. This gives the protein CAWGQALSYEQYF.

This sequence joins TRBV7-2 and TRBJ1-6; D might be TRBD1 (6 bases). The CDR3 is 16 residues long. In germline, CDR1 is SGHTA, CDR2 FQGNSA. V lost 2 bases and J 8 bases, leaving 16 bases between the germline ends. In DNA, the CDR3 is TGTGCCAGCAGCTTAAGACTTCTGGGGGCGGATTCACCCCTCCACTTT. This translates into CASSLRLLGADSPLHF.

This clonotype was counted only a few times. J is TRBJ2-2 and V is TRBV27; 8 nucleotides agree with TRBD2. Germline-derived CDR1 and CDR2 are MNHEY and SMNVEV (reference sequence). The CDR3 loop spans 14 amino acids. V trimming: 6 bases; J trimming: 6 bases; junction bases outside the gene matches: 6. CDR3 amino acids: CASRVPGGAGELFF. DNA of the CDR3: TGTGCCAGCAGGGTCCCCGGGGGGGCCGGGGAGCTGTTTTTT.

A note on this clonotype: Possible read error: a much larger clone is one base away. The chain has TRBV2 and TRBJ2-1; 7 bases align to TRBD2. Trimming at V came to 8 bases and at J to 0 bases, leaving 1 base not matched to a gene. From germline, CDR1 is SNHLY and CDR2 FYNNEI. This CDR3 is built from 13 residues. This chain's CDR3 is CASGGDSYNEQFF. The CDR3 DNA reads TGTGCCAGCGGGGGGGACTCCTACAATGAGCAGTTCTTC.

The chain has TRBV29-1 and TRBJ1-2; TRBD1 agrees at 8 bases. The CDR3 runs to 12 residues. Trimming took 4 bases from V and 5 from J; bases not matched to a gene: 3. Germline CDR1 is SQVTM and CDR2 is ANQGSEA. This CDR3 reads CSVGTGRYGYTF. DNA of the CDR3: TGCAGCGTTGGGACAGGGAGATATGGCTACACCTTC. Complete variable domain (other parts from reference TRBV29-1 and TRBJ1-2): SAVISQKPSRDICQRGTSLTIQCQVDSQVTMMFWYRQQPGQSLTLIATANQGSEATYESGFVIDKFPISRPNLTFSTLTVSNMSPEDSSIYLCSVGTGRYGYTFGSGTRLTVV.

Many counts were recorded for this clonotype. This CDR3 reads CASSRVPASSTDTQYF. CDR3 DNA: TGCGCCAGCAGCCGCGTCCCAGCGTCGAGCACAGATACGCAGTATTTT. The chain has TRBV4-3 and TRBJ2-3; D is unresolved. V was shortened by 4 bases and J by 0 bases, with 14 bases between the two germline ends. The germline gives CDR1 LGHNA, CDR2 YSLEER. The CDR3 is made up of 16 amino acids.

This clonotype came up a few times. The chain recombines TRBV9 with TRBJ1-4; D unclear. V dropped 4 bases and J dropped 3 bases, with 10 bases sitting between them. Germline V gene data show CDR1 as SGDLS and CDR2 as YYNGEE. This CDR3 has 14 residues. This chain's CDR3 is CASSLDTSNEKLFF. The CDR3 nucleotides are TGTGCCAGCAGCCTCGACACATCTAATGAAAAACTGTTTTTT.

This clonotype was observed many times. CDR3 residues: CASSLFGKETQYF. CDR3 bases: TGTGCCAGCTCACTCTTCGGCAAGGAGACCCAGTACTTC. The chain joins TRBV18 to TRBJ2-5; unclear D gene. This CDR3 contains 13 residues. CDR1 is KGHSH, CDR2 LQKENI, per germline. The ends were cut back, 4 bases at V and 5 bases at J, with 11 bases in the middle.

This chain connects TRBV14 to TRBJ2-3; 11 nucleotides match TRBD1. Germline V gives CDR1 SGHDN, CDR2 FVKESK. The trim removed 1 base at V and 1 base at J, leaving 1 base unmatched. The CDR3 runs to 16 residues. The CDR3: CASSQGTGGGTDTQYF. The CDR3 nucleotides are TGTGCCAGCAGCCAAGGGACAGGGGGCGGCACAGATACGCAGTATTTT. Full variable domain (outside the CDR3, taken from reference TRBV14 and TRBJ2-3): EAGVTQFPSHSVIEKGQTVTLRCDPISGHDNLYWYRRVMGKEIKFLLHFVKESKQDESGMPNNRFLAERTGGTYSTLKVQPAELEDSGVYFCASSQGTGGGTDTQYFGPGTRLTVL.

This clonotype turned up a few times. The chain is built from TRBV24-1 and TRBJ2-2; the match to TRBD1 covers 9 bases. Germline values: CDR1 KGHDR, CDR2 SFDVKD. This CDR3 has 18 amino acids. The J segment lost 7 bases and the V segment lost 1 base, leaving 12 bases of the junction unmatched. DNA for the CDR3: TGTGCCACCAGTGATTTACCCCGGACAGGGGACCTTATCGGGGAGCTGTTTTTT. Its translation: CATSDLPRTGDLIGELFF.

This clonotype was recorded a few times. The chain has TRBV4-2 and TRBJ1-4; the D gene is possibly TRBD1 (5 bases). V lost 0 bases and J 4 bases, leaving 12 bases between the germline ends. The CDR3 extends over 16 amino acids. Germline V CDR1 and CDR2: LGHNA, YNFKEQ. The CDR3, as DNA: TGTGCCAGCAGCCAAGATCGTGACAGTCTTAATGAAAAACTGTTTTTT. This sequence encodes CASSQDRDSLNEKLFF.

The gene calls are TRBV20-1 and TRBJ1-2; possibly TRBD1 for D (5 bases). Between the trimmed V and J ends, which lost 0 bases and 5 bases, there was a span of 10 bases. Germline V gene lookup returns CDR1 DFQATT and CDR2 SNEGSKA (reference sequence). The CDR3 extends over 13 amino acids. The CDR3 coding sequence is TGCAGTGCTAGAGACAAGACAGTTTATGGCTACACCTTC. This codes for CSARDKTVYGYTF.

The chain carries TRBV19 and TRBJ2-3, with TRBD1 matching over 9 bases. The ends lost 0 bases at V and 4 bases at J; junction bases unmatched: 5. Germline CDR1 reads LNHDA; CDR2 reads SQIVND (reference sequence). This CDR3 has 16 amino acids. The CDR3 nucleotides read TGTGCCAGTAGTATAGATCCGGGGACAGGGCCAGATACGCAGTATTTT. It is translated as CASSIDPGTGPDTQYF.

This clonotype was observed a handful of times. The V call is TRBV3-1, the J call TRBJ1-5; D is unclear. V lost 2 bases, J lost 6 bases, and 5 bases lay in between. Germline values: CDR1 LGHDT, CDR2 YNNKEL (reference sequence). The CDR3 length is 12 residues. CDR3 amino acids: CASSQSGQPQHF. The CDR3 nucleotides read TGTGCCAGCAGCCAATCGGGTCAGCCCCAGCATTTT.

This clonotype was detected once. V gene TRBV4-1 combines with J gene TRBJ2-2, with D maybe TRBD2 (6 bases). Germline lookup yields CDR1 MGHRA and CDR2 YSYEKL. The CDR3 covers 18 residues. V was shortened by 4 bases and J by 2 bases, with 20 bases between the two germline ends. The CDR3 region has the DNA TGCGCCAGCAGCCTCCGGGATGTCTGGCGGGGTAACACCGGGGAGCTGTTTTTT. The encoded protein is CASSLRDVWRGNTGELFF.

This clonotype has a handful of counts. CDR3 coding DNA: TGCAGTGCCACCTGGGGTCTAGCGGGTTCCTACGAGCAGTACTTC. The encoded protein is CSATWGLAGSYEQYF. The V and J genes are TRBV20-1 and TRBJ2-7; 8 nucleotides align to TRBD2. CDR3 size: 15 residues. The ends lost 6 bases at V and 1 base at J; junction bases unmatched: 11. In germline, CDR1 is DFQATT, CDR2 SNEGSKA (reference sequence).

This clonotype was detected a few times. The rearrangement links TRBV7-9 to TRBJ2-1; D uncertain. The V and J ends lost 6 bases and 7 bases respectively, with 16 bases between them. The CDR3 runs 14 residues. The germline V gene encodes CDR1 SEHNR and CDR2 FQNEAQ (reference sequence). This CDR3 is CASSFDGPWNEQFF. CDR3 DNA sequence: TGTGCCAGCAGTTTTGACGGCCCTTGGAATGAGCAGTTCTTC.

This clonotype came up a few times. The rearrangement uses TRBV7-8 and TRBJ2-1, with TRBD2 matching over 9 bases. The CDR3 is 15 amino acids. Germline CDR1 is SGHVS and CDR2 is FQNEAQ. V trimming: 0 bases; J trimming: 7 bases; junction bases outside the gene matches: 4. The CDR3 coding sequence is TGTGCCAGCAGCTTAGCGAGCGGGGGGTTGAATGAGCAGTTCTTC. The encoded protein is CASSLASGGLNEQFF.

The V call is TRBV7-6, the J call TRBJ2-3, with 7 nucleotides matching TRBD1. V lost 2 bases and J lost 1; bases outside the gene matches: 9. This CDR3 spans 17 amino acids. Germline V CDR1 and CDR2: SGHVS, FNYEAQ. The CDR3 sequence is CASSLLQGLSGTDTQYF. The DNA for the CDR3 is TGTGCCAGCAGCTTACTACAGGGGCTGAGCGGCACAGATACGCAGTATTTT.

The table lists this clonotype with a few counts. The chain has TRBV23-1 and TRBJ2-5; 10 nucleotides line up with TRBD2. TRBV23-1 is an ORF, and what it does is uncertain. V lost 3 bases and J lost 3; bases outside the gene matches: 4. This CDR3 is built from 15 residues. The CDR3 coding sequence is TGCGCCAGCAGTCACGGGCTAGCGGGGGAAGAGACCCAGTACTTC. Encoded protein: CASSHGLAGEETQYF.